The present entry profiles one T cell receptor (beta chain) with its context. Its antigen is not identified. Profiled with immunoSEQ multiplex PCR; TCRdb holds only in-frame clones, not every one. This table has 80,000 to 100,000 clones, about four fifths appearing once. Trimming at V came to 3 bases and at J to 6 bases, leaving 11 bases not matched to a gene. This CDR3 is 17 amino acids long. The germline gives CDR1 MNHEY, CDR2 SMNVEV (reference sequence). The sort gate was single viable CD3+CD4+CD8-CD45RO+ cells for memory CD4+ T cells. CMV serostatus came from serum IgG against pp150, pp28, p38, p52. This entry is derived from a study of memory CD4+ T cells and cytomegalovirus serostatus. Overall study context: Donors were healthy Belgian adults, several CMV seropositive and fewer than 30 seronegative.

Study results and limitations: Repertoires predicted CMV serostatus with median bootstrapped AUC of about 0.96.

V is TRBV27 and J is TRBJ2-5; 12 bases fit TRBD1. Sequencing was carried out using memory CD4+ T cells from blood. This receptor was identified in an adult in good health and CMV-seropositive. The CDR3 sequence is CASSLNLGTGGAKTQYF. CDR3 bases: TGTGCCAGCAGTTTGAACCTCGGGACAGGGGGCGCGAAGACCCAGTACTTC.